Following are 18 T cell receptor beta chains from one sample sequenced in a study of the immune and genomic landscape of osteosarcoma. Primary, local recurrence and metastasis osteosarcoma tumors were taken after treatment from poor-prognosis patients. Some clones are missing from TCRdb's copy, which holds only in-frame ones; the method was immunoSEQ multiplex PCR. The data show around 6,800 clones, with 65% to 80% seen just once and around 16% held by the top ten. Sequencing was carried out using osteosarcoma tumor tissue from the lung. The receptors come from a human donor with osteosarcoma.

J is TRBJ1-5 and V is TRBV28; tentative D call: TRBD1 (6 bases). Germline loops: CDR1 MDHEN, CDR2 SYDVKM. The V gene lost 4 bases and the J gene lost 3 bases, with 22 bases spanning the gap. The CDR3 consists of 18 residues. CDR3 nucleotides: TGTGCCAGCAGTTCCACCTGGGACATTACGCGGAACAATCAGCCCCAGCATTTT. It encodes CASSSTWDITRNNQPQHF. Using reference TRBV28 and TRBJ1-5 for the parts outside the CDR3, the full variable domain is DVKVTQSSRYLVKRTGEKVFLECVQDMDHENMFWYRQDPGLGLRLIYFSYDVKMKEKGDIPEGYSVSREKKERFSLILESASTNQTSMYLCASSSTWDITRNNQPQHFGDGTRLSIL.

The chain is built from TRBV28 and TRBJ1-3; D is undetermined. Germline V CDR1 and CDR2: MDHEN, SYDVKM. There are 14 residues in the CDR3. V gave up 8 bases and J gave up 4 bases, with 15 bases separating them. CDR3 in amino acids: CASAVLDGGNTIYF. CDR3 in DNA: TGTGCCAGCGCCGTATTGGACGGGGGAAACACCATATATTTT.

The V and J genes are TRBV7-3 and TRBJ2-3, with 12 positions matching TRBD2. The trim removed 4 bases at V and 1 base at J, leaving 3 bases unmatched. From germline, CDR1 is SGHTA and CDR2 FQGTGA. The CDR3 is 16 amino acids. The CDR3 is CASSSLAGGGTDTQYF. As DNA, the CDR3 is TGTGCCAGCAGCTCCCTAGCGGGAGGGGGCACAGATACGCAGTATTTT.

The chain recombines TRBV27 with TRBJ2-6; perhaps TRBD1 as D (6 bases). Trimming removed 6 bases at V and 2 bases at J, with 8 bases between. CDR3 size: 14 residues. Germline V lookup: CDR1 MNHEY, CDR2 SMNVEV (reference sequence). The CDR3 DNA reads TGTGCCAGCAGCCCAGGGGCTGGGGCCAACGTCCTGACTTTC. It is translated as CASSPGAGANVLTF. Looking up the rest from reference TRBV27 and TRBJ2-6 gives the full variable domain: EAQVTQNPRYLITVTGKKLTVTCSQNMNHEYMSWYRQDPGLGLRQIYYSMNVEVTDKGDVPEGYKVSRKEKRNFPLILESPSPNQTSLYFCASSPGAGANVLTFGAGSRLTVL.

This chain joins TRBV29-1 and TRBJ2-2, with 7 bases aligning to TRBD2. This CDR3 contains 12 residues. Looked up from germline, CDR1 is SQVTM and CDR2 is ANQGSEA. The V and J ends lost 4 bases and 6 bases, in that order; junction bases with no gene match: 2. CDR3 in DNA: TGCAGCGTTGGGGCGGGAGCCGGGGAGCTGTTTTTT. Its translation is CSVGAGAGELFF.

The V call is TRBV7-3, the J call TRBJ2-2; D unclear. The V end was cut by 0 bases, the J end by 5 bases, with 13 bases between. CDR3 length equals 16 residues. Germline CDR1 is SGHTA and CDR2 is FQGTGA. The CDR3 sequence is CASSLTGDTSTGELFF. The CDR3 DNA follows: TGTGCCAGCAGCTTAACGGGTGACACATCTACCGGGGAGCTGTTTTTT.

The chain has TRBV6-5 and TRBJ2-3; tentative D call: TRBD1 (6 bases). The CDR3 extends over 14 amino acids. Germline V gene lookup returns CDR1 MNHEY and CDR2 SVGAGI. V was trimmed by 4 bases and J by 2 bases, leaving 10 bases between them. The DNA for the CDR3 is TGTGCCAGCAGTTCGACAGGCCCCACAGATACGCAGTATTTT. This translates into CASSSTGPTDTQYF.

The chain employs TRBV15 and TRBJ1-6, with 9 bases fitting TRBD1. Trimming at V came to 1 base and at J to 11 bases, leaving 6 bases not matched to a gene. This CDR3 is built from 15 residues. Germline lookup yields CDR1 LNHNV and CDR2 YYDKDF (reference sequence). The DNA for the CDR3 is TGTGCCACCAGCAGAGTTGGGACAGGGTCGGCACCCCTCCACTTT. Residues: CATSRVGTGSAPLHF.

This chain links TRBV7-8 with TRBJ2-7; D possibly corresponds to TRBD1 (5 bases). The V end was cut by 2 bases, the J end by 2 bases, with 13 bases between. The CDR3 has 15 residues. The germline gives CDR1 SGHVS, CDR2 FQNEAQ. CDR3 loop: CASSLIPATAYEQYF. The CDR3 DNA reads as TGTGCCAGCAGCTTAATTCCAGCGACAGCCTACGAGCAGTACTTC.

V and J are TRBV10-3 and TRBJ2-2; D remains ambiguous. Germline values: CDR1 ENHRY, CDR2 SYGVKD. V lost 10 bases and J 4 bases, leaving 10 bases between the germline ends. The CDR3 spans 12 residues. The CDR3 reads CATTATTGELFF. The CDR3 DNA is TGTGCCACCACAGCGACCACCGGGGAGCTGTTTTTT.

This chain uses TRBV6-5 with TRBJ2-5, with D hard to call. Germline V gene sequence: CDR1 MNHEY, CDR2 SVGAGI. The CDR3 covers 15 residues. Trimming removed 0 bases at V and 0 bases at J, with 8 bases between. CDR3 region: CASSYSKSHQETQYF. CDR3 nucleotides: TGTGCCAGCAGTTACTCGAAAAGCCACCAAGAGACCCAGTACTTC.

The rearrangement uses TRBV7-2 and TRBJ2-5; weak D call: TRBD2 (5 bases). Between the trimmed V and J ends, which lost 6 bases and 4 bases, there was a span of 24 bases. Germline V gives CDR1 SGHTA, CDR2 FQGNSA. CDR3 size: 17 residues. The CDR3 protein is CASSRLTRAPGRETQYF. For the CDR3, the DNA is TGTGCCAGCAGTCGTCTCACTAGGGCCCCAGGACGAGAGACCCAGTACTTC.

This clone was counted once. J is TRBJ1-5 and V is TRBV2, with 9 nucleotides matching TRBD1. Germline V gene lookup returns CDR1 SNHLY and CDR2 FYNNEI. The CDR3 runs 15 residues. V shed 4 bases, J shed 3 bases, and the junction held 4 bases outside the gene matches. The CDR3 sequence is CASSVQGASNQPQHF. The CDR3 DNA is TGTGCCAGCAGTGTACAGGGGGCGTCCAATCAGCCCCAGCATTTT.

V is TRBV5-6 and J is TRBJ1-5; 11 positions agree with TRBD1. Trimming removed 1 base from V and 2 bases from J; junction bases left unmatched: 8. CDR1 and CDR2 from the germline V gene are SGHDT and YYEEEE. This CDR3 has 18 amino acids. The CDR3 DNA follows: TGTGCCAGCAGCTTGCTGGGACAGGGGGGAATTGGCAATCAGCCCCAGCATTTT. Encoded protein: CASSLLGQGGIGNQPQHF.

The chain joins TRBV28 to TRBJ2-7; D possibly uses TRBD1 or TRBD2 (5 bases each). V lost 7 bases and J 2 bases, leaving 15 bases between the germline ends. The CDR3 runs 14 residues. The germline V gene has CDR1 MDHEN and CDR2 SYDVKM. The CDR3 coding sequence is TGTGCCAGCATGTTAGGGGACCATCCCTACGAGCAGTACTTC. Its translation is CASMLGDHPYEQYF.

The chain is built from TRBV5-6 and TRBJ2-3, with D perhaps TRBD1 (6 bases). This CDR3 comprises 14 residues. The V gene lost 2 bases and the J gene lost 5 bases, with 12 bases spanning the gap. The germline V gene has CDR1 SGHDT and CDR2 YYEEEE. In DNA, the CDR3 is TGTGCCAGCAGCTTTGGGACACTCGGAGATACGCAGTATTTT. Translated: CASSFGTLGDTQYF. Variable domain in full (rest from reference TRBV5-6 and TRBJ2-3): DAGVTQSPTHLIKTRGQQVTLRCSPKSGHDTVSWYQQALGQGPQFIFQYYEEEERQRGNFPDRFSGHQFPNYSSELNVNALLLGDSALYLCASSFGTLGDTQYFGPGTRLTVL.

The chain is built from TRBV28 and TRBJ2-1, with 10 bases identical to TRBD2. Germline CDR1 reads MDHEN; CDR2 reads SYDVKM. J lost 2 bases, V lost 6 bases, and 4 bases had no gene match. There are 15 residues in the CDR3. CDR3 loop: CASSPSGSAYNEQFF. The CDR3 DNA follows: TGTGCCAGCAGCCCTAGCGGGAGTGCCTACAATGAGCAGTTCTTC.

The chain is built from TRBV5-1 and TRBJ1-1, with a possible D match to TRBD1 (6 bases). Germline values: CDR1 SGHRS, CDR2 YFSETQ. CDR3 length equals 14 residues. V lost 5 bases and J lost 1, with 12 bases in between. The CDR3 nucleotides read TGCGCCAGCAGGTGGGAGACAGGGAACACTGAAGCTTTCTTT. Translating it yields CASRWETGNTEAFF.